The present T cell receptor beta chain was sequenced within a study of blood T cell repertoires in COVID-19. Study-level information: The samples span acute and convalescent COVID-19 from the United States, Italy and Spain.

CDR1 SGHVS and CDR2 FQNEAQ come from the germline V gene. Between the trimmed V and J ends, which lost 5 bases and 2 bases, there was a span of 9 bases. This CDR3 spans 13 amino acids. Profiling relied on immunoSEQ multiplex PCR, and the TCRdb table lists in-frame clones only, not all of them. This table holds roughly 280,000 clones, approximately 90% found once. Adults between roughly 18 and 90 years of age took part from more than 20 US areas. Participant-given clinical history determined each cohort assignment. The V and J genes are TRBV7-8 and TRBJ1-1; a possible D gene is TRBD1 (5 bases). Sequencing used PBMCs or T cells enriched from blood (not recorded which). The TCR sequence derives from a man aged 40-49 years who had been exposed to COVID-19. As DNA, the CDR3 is TGTGCCAGCAGCCCGACAGATAACACTGAAGCTTTCTTT. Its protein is CASSPTDNTEAFF.